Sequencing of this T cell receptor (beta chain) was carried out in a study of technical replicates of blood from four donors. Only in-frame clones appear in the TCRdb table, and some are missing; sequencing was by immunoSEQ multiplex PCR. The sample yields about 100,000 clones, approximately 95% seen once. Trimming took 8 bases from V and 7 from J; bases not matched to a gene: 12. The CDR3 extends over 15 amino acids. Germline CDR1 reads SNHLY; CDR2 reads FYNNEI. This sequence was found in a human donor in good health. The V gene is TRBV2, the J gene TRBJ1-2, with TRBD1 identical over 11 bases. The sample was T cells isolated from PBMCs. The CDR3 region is CASRPLGQGARGYTF. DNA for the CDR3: TGTGCCAGCCGTCCGTTAGGACAGGGGGCGCGTGGCTACACCTTC.